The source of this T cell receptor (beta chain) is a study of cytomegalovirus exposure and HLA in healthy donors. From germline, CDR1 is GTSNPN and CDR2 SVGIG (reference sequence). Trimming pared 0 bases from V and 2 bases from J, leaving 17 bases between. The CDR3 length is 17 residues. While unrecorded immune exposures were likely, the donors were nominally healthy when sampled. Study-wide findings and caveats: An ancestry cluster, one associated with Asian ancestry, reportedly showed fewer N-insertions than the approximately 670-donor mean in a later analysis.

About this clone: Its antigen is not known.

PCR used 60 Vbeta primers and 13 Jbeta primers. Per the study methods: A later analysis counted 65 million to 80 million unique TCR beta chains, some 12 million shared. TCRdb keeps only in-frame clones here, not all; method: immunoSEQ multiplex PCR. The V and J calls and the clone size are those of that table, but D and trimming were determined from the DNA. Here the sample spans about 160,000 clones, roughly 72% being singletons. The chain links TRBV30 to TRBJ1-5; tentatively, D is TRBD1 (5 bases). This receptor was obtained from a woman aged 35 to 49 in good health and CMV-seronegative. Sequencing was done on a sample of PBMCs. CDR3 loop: CAWSVSWGREGNQPQHF. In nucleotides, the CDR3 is TGTGCCTGGAGTGTCAGCTGGGGCAGGGAAGGCAATCAGCCCCAGCATTTT.